The TCR beta chain described here comes from a study of regulatory T cells in long-lasting Graves disease (dated by TCRdb to the early 2020s). Regarding the study in general: Persistent Graves' disease meant more than 5 years of antithyroid drug treatment with TSH receptor autoantibodies that stayed positive. Peripheral blood TCR sequencing and RNA sequencing compared persistent Graves' disease patients with newly diagnosed Graves' disease patients. The study was conducted in China and was registered as a clinical trial. TCR sequencing covered around 13 persistent and 20 or so newly diagnosed Graves' disease patients, around 35 samples in total. Persistent Graves' disease patients in the clinical cohort had taken antithyroid drugs for around 10 years on average. Findings and caveats that apply to the study as a whole: Persistent patients shared more public clonotypes among themselves (around 2,500) than newly diagnosed patients did (about 900). Preferential use of TRBV28, TRBJ1-2 and TRBJ2-5 was observed in persistent disease, whereas TRBV20-1 and TRBJ2-1 were favored in newly diagnosed disease. The authors acknowledged the small sample size as a limitation that may reduce accuracy. Compared with newly diagnosed patients, patients with persistent Graves' disease had lower TCR Shannon entropy and fewer highly expanded clones, which suggests clonal expansion. Only the TCR beta chain was sequenced and analyzed. Only peripheral blood was studied, because thyroid tissue, the primary lesion, was inaccessible.

The method behind the library was multiplex PCR. The sample was run on an Illumina HiSeq 4000. iRepertoire HTBI primers and Arm-PCR amplification of CDR3 regions were used to construct TCR beta libraries. Before sequencing, the PCR products went through gel purification. The paper's data handling went like this. A total of 62 TRBV and 14 TRBJ segments were identified across samples and were used for gene usage analysis of CDR3 amino acid clonotypes. COPE and FqMerger were used to merge filtered high-quality paired reads into contigs. Contigs were aligned with BLAST to IMGT TRBV, TRBD and TRBJ reference genes, and CDR3 was defined per IMGT. Clonotypes above 0.1% frequency were classified as highly expanded clones. Repertoire diversity was measured by Shannon entropy, and V-J evenness by the Gini coefficient. Clonotypes shared by more than one individual were considered public. TCRdb reworked the public reads: Q25 trimming with fastp, MiXCR clone assembly, productive beta chains retained. Rows matching on CDR3 protein sequence are summarized as one entry with the most common DNA and genes. For this entry, the V and J calls and clone size follow TCRdb and not the study's own pipeline. This sample comprises hundreds of thousands of distinct CDR3 sequences, less than 25% of them detected only once. The top ten clonotypes cover 6.5% to 8% of the sample.

The table lists this clonotype with a few counts. The specificity of this receptor is unknown. Base qualities are not recorded, but no much larger clone differs from it by a single base. From the cysteine up to the phenylalanine, the CDR3 has a length of 18 residues. This entry keeps only the CDR3 DNA: 54 bases, framed from base 1. Trimming removed 7 bases from V and 6 bases from J; the gene matches leave 20 bases unexplained. Via the germline V gene (reference sequence), CDR1 is GTSNPN and CDR2 SVGIG. The intended sense of this specimen's time point label: persistent/refractory GD, antithyroid drugs over 5 years with positive TRAb. For both TCR sequencing and RNA sequencing, RNA was extracted from PBMCs using TRIzol. The diagnosis of Graves' disease followed American Thyroid Association guidelines. Patients were recruited from an endocrinology department in Xi'an, China. From each patient, approximately 10 milliliters of peripheral blood was collected into an EDTA anticoagulant tube. Ficoll Paque Plus density gradient separation was used to isolate PBMCs, and no additional T cell sorting was done. An Agilent 2100 Bioanalyzer and agarose gel were used to check RNA quality, while a NanoDrop 2000 measured RNA concentration.

Rearrangement joined TRBV30 to TRBJ2-7, with 14 central nucleotides matching TRBD2. Specimen: peripheral blood mononuclear cells (PBMCs), collected when the disease was refractory, from a patient treated with antithyroid drugs. The receptor was isolated from a female donor with Graves disease. The bases read TGTGCCTCATCCCAGTGGACTAGCGGGAGGTGGGTTTCTTCCGAGCAGTACTTC. Translation gives CASSQWTSGRWVSSEQYF.